The 10 T cell receptor beta chains given below trace back to one sample, sequenced in a study of cytomegalovirus exposure and HLA in healthy donors (dated 2017 in TCRdb). Library preparation was by the immunoSEQ multiplex PCR assay. A mixture of 60 forward primers for TCR Vbeta segments and 13 reverse primers for TCR Jbeta segments was used in the multiplex PCR. The source is immuneACCESS, and TCRdb retained only in-frame sequences with V and J called. Part of the clones is not carried over; for the studies checked, unresolved V genes explain less than half of this, and the remainder is unexplained. Within this sample are roughly 100,000 clones, with more than 65% of them counted one time only. The ten largest clonotypes hold about 0.8% of the sample. Source material: PBMCs. All receptors come from a boy aged 5-17 years in good health and CMV-seronegative.

The J gene is TRBJ1-5, the V gene TRBV2; no definite D call. In germline, CDR1 is SNHLY, CDR2 FYNNEI. CDR3 length: 15 amino acids. The V end lost 6 bases, the J end lost 0 bases, and 12 bases lay between the germline ends. The DNA of the CDR3 is TGTGCCAGCAGCCCAACAGAAATTAGCAATCAGCCCCAGCATTTT. The encoded protein is CASSPTEISNQPQHF.

The CDR3: CASSATSGGSDTQYF. CDR3 sequence (DNA): TGTGCCAGCAGCGCGACTAGCGGGGGGTCAGATACGCAGTATTTT. The chain recombines TRBV11-1 with TRBJ2-3, with TRBD2 matching over 13 bases. The J segment lost 4 bases and the V segment lost 5 bases, leaving 3 bases of the junction unmatched. This CDR3 spans 15 amino acids. Germline V gene sequence: CDR1 SGHAT, CDR2 FQDESV (reference sequence). The complete variable domain, with remaining parts taken from reference TRBV11-1 and TRBJ2-3, reads EAEVAQSPRYKITEKSQAVAFWCDPISGHATLYWYRQILGQGPELLVQFQDESVVDDSQLPKDRFSAERLKGVDSTLKIQPAELGDSAMYLCASSATSGGSDTQYFGPGTRLTVL.

This clone was seen only once. The gene calls are TRBV19 and TRBJ2-3, with 11 positions matching TRBD2. This CDR3 is built from 15 residues. V shed 7 bases and J 5 bases; nucleotides not matched to a gene: 8. Germline CDR1 LNHDA, CDR2 SQIVND (reference sequence). The DNA of the CDR3 is TGTGCCAGTACGGTAGCGGGAGGGCCAGGAGATACGCAGTATTTT. Its protein is CASTVAGGPGDTQYF.

The sample holds one count of this clone. This rearrangement joins TRBV7-2 to TRBJ1-1, with TRBD1 matching 8 bases. After removal of 4 bases from V and 9 bases from J, the junction contained 7 bases not matched to a gene. The CDR3 has 13 amino acids. Germline values: CDR1 SGHTA, CDR2 FQGNSA. The CDR3 coding sequence is TGTGCCAGCAGCTACGACAGGGGCGCTAAAGCTTTCTTT. Translated: CASSYDRGAKAFF.

The rearrangement links TRBV9 to TRBJ2-7; 12 positions match TRBD2. Germline V CDR1 and CDR2: SGDLS, YYNGEE. Germline trimming cut 1 base from V and 5 bases from J; bases unmatched to any gene: 4. The CDR3 loop spans 15 amino acids. The CDR3 loop reads CASSVSSGRAHEQYF. The CDR3 region has the DNA TGTGCCAGCAGCGTATCTAGCGGGAGGGCCCACGAGCAGTACTTC.

The gene calls are TRBV4-1 and TRBJ2-1, with unresolved D. The germline V gene encodes CDR1 MGHRA and CDR2 YSYEKL. CDR3 length: 17 residues. V lost 2 bases and J lost 0, with 14 bases in between. The CDR3 sequence: CASSQPEVPSSYNEQFF. In DNA, the CDR3 is TGCGCCAGCAGCCAACCTGAAGTTCCGAGCTCCTACAATGAGCAGTTCTTC.

This chain links TRBV7-2 with TRBJ2-1; weak D call: TRBD2 (7 bases). The V end was cut by 7 bases, the J end by 7 bases, with 20 bases between. The CDR3 runs to 15 residues. From germline, CDR1 is SGHTA and CDR2 FQGNSA. This CDR3 reads CASNPGGLAANEQFF. CDR3 bases: TGTGCCAGCAACCCTGGGGGGCTAGCGGCAAATGAGCAGTTCTTC.

The V call is TRBV4-3, the J call TRBJ1-2; D not resolved. The germline gives CDR1 LGHNA, CDR2 YSLEER. V shed 3 bases and J shed 8 bases, with 13 bases lying between them. The CDR3 extends over 13 amino acids. The CDR3 DNA follows: TGCGCCAGCAGCCATGAAGACACCATAGGCTACACCTTC. Translation gives CASSHEDTIGYTF.

The CDR3 coding sequence is TGTGCCAGCAGCTTCACAGGGTCCGGGAACACTGAAGCTTTCTTT. Amino acids: CASSFTGSGNTEAFF. The chain joins TRBV7-2 to TRBJ1-1; possible D gene TRBD1, 6 bases. V shed 3 bases and J shed 1 base, with 12 bases lying between them. The CDR3 has 15 residues. CDR1 is SGHTA, CDR2 FQGNSA, per germline.

This sequence joins TRBV6-1 and TRBJ2-3; 7 bases are a match to TRBD1. Looked up from germline, CDR1 is MNHNS and CDR2 is SASEGT. This CDR3 comprises 15 residues. V shed 10 bases and J 4 bases; nucleotides not matched to a gene: 14. As DNA, the CDR3 is TGTGCCATCTACACAGGGGACGTAATACCAGATACGCAGTATTTT. This translates into CAIYTGDVIPDTQYF.